The sequence of this T cell receptor (beta chain) was determined in a study of shared clonotypes between healthy human individuals. The naive CD8 subset, CD45RO-negative cells positively selected for CCR7, excluded terminally differentiated effector memory CD45RA+ cells. Unmatched junction bases numbered 8, after V lost 3 bases and J lost 2 bases. Germline CDR1 is SEHNR and CDR2 is FQNEAQ (reference sequence). The CDR3 sequence is 16 residues long. Profiling relied on immunoSEQ multiplex PCR, and the TCRdb table lists in-frame clones only, not all of them. The sample lists around 700,000 clones, about 92% occurring once.

Sequenced sample: naive CD8+ T cells sorted from blood. This chain links TRBV7-9 with TRBJ2-3; 7 bases agree with TRBD1. The receptor was isolated from a man aged 25 to 40 in good health. DNA of the CDR3: TGTGCCAGCAGCTTCCGGGACAGAGAGCTCACAGATACGCAGTATTTT. It codes for CASSFRDRELTDTQYF.